These 21 T cell receptor beta chains were all obtained from the same sample, sequenced in a study of control samples from healthy donors and cancer patients. Repertoires were generated with immunoSEQ multiplex PCR, while TCRdb's copy carries only in-frame clones and drops some. Of about 130,000 clones listed, just under 95% were seen once; the top ten hold 14%. Sequencing was performed on PBMCs. The origin of the receptors is a man aged 60-69 years with colorectal cancer.

This chain links TRBV6-5 with TRBJ1-1, with D unclear. The CDR3 extends over 14 amino acids. In germline, CDR1 is MNHEY, CDR2 SVGAGI. V lost 8 bases to trimming and J lost 4 bases, with 17 bases between them. CDR3 residues: CASRSLRMGTEAFF. Here the CDR3 DNA reads TGTGCCAGCCGCTCCCTAAGGATGGGCACTGAAGCTTTCTTT.

The J gene is TRBJ2-7, the V gene TRBV2; 10 nucleotides agree with TRBD2. V dropped 4 bases and J dropped 1; count of bases not matched to a gene: 1. Per the germline V gene, CDR1 is SNHLY and CDR2 is FYNNEI. CDR3 length equals 14 residues. The CDR3 here is CASSGTSGSYEQYF. CDR3 nucleotides: TGTGCCAGCAGTGGGACTAGCGGATCCTACGAGCAGTACTTC.

The gene calls are TRBV2 and TRBJ2-3; D might be TRBD1 (6 bases). Germline loops: CDR1 SNHLY, CDR2 FYNNEI. The V and J ends lost 5 bases and 5 bases respectively, with 14 bases between them. The CDR3 length is 14 residues. Here the CDR3 reads CASSLQGLGDTQYF. DNA of the CDR3: TGTGCCAGCAGTCTCCAGGGGCTCGGAGATACGCAGTATTTT. Supplemented by reference TRBV2 and TRBJ2-3, the full variable domain reads EPEVTQTPSHQVTQMGQEVILRCVPISNHLYFYWYRQILGQKVEFLVSFYNNEISEKSEIFDDQFSVERPDGSNFTLKIRSTKLEDSAMYFCASSLQGLGDTQYFGPGTRLTVL.

J is TRBJ2-1 and V is TRBV5-6, with 13 bases that match TRBD2. The CDR3 is made up of 14 amino acids. After removal of 2 bases from V and 7 bases from J, the junction contained 0 bases not matched to a gene. Germline CDR1 reads SGHDT; CDR2 reads YYEEEE. CDR3 residues: CASSLLAGGNEQFF. DNA for the CDR3: TGTGCCAGCAGCTTACTAGCGGGGGGGAATGAGCAGTTCTTC.

The V call is TRBV10-2, the J call TRBJ2-2, with a weak D call TRBD2 (7 bases). Per germline, CDR1 WSHSY and CDR2 SAAADI. V dropped 8 bases and J dropped 3 bases, with 19 bases sitting between them. The CDR3 consists of 16 residues. CDR3 sequence reads: CASRLGGPHDTGELFF. CDR3 nucleotides: TGCGCCAGCCGTCTGGGGGGGCCACATGACACCGGGGAGCTGTTTTTT.

In its sample, this clone was seen a few times. The chain combines TRBV18 with TRBJ1-5, with no clear D. The V and J ends lost 5 bases and 7 bases respectively, with 18 bases between them. This CDR3 has 15 amino acids. Germline loops: CDR1 KGHSH, CDR2 LQKENI. The CDR3 bases are TGTGCCAGCTCAATATCGGGCCCGACCAAGCAGCCCCAGCATTTT. This encodes CASSISGPTKQPQHF.

This rearrangement joins TRBV10-3 to TRBJ2-3; maybe TRBD1 (5 bases). Trimming took 2 bases from V and 0 from J, leaving 9 bases between them. CDR3 length: 15 residues. Per germline, CDR1 ENHRY and CDR2 SYGVKD. The CDR3 reads CAISEKAGSTDTQYF. CDR3 coding DNA: TGTGCCATCAGTGAGAAGGCAGGGAGCACAGATACGCAGTATTTT.

This clone was detected only once. The chain has TRBV5-1 and TRBJ2-3; D not certain. With 6 bases removed from V and 0 bases from J, the gap between germline ends came to 11 bases. The CDR3 covers 14 residues. Germline lookup yields CDR1 SGHRS and CDR2 YFSETQ. The CDR3 DNA sequence: TGCGCCAGCATTAGGGATACTAGCACAGATACGCAGTATTTT. It yields the protein CASIRDTSTDTQYF. The full variable domain, rest sourced from reference TRBV5-1 and TRBJ2-3, is KAGVTQTPRYLIKTRGQQVTLSCSPISGHRSVSWYQQTPGQGLQFLFEYFSETQRNKGNFPGRFSGRQFSNSRSEMNVSTLELGDSALYLCASIRDTSTDTQYFGPGTRLTVL.

The table lists this clone with a count of one. The CDR3 bases are TGTGCCAGCAGTTCGTCAGGGGAGGCAGATACGCAGTATTTT. This translates into CASSSSGEADTQYF. This chain links TRBV27 with TRBJ2-3; possibly TRBD1 or TRBD2 for D (6 bases each). The V gene lost 4 bases and the J gene lost 4 bases, with 12 bases spanning the gap. There are 14 residues in the CDR3. The germline CDR1 and CDR2 sequences are MNHEY and SMNVEV (reference sequence).

V is TRBV30 and J is TRBJ1-2; no definite D call. Per germline, CDR1 GTSNPN and CDR2 SVGIG (reference sequence). V gave up 4 bases and J gave up 8 bases, with 17 bases separating them. CDR3 length: 13 amino acids. CDR3 nucleotides: TGTGCCTGGACCCTAATTAGCGGGGTCGGCTACACCTTC. Its protein product is CAWTLISGVGYTF.

V and J are TRBV5-1 and TRBJ1-6; D is unclear. The V gene lost 4 bases and the J gene lost 0 bases, with 11 bases spanning the gap. The CDR3 consists of 16 residues. The germline V gene has CDR1 SGHRS and CDR2 YFSETQ. CDR3 amino acids: CASSPDPYSYNSPLHF. For the CDR3, the DNA is TGCGCCAGCAGCCCAGATCCCTACTCCTATAATTCACCCCTCCACTTT.

This chain links TRBV27 with TRBJ1-4, with 8 bases matching TRBD1. J was trimmed by 7 bases and V by 6 bases; bases with no gene match: 7. The CDR3 length is 14 residues. Germline-derived CDR1 and CDR2 are MNHEY and SMNVEV (reference sequence). The CDR3 nucleotides read TGTGCCAGCAGGGCTACAGGGGGTGGTGAAAAACTGTTTTTT. This encodes CASRATGGGEKLFF.

This rearrangement joins TRBV10-2 to TRBJ2-3, with 12 bases matching TRBD2. With V trimmed by 7 bases and J by 4 bases, 6 bases remained unmatched. The germline V gene has CDR1 WSHSY and CDR2 SAAADI. The CDR3 contains 15 residues. CDR3 protein: CASKLTSGGSDTQYF. The CDR3 coding sequence is TGCGCCAGCAAACTGACTAGCGGGGGTTCAGATACGCAGTATTTT.

This clone was recorded only once. The V call is TRBV18, the J call TRBJ2-7, with D hard to call. Germline V gene data show CDR1 as KGHSH and CDR2 as LQKENI. The CDR3 has 13 amino acids. V was clipped by 0 bases and J by 4 bases, with 7 bases between them. The CDR3 here is CASSPPSRYEQYF. The CDR3 coding sequence is TGTGCCAGCTCACCACCTAGCCGTTACGAGCAGTACTTC.

The V call is TRBV6-2 or TRBV6-3, the J call TRBJ1-4; D gene unclear. Germline values: CDR1 MNHEY, CDR2 SVGEGT. This CDR3 comprises 12 residues. Trimming shortened V by 4 bases and J by 4 bases, and 4 bases separated the two germline ends. The CDR3 is CASSSVNEKLFF. The DNA of the CDR3 is TGTGCCAGCAGTTCCGTTAATGAAAAACTGTTTTTT.

The chain links TRBV2 to TRBJ2-7; D is possibly TRBD1 or TRBD2 (5 bases each). CDR1 and CDR2 (germline): SNHLY, FYNNEI. This CDR3 comprises 14 residues. Trimming took off 1 base at V and 6 bases at J, with 13 bases between the two ends. DNA for the CDR3: TGTGCCAGCAGTGAAGTCCCAGGGAGAGGCGAGCAGTACTTC. This codes for CASSEVPGRGEQYF. The entire variable domain, with the rest obtained from reference TRBV2 and TRBJ2-7, is as follows: EPEVTQTPSHQVTQMGQEVILRCVPISNHLYFYWYRQILGQKVEFLVSFYNNEISEKSEIFDDQFSVERPDGSNFTLKIRSTKLEDSAMYFCASSEVPGRGEQYFGPGTRLTVT.

In its sample, this clone was seen once. This chain connects TRBV5-8 to TRBJ1-5; D is possibly TRBD1 (5 bases). This CDR3 is built from 17 residues. Trimming took off 1 base at V and 0 bases at J, with 14 bases between the two ends. Germline CDR1 SGHTS, CDR2 YDEGEE. The CDR3 nucleotides read TGTGCCAGCAGCTTGCAGAGACAGATTTATAGCAATCAGCCCCAGCATTTT. It is translated as CASSLQRQIYSNQPQHF. Using reference TRBV5-8 and TRBJ1-5 for the parts outside the CDR3, the full variable domain is EAGVTQSPTHLIKTRGQQATLRCSPISGHTSVYWYQQALGLGLQFLLWYDEGEERNRGNFPPRFSGRQFPNYSSELNVNALELEDSALYLCASSLQRQIYSNQPQHFGDGTRLSIL.

The chain couples TRBV5-1 to TRBJ2-3; D call uncertain. V was trimmed by 4 bases and J by 0 bases, leaving 9 bases between them. Germline loops: CDR1 SGHRS, CDR2 YFSETQ. The CDR3 is 14 amino acids. The CDR3 is CASSQGRSTDTQYF. In DNA, the CDR3 is TGCGCCAGCAGCCAAGGACGGAGCACAGATACGCAGTATTTT.

V usage is TRBV5-8 and J usage is TRBJ2-7; 8 bases line up with TRBD1. Germline values: CDR1 SGHTS, CDR2 YDEGEE. V shed 4 bases and J 0 bases; nucleotides not matched to a gene: 12. The CDR3 consists of 17 residues. This chain's CDR3 is CASSPDPRGLYSYEQYF. CDR3 sequence (DNA): TGTGCCAGCAGCCCCGATCCCAGGGGGCTATACTCCTACGAGCAGTACTTC.

The CDR3 DNA follows: TGTGCCACCCAGAGGTTAAACTATGGCTACACCTTC. Its translation: CATQRLNYGYTF. This sequence joins TRBV2 and TRBJ1-2; D not certain. Germline CDR1 is SNHLY and CDR2 is FYNNEI. The CDR3 runs to 12 residues. Between the trimmed V and J ends, which lost 10 bases and 2 bases, there was a span of 11 bases.

This clone appeared once. The gene calls are TRBV27 and TRBJ1-6; maybe TRBD1 (6 bases). The germline CDR1 and CDR2 sequences are MNHEY and SMNVEV (reference sequence). Trimming took 0 bases from V and 4 from J, leaving 10 bases between them. The CDR3 totals 16 residues. The CDR3 here is CASSLSQGQYNSPLHF. The CDR3 nucleotides are TGTGCCAGCAGTTTATCACAGGGACAATATAATTCACCCCTCCACTTT.